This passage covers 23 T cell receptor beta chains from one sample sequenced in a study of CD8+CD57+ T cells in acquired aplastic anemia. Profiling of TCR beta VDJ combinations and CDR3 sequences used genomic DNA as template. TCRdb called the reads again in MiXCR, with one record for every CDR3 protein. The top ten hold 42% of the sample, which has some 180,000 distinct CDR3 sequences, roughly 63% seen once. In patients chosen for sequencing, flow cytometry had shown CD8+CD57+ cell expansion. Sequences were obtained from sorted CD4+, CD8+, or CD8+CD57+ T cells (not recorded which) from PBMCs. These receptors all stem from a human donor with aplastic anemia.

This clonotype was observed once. The CDR3 loop is CASTERQGTEAFF. CDR3 sequence (DNA): TGTGCCAGCACCGAACGACAGGGGACTGAAGCTTTCTTT. This rearrangement joins TRBV7-2 to TRBJ1-1; 8 nucleotides match TRBD1. This CDR3 has 13 amino acids. V trimming: 7 bases; J trimming: 5 bases; junction bases outside the gene matches: 6. Germline CDR1 SGHTA, CDR2 FQGNSA.

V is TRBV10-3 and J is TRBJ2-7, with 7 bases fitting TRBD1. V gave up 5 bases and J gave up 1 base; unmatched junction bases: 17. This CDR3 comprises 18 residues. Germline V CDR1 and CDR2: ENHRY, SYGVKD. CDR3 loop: CAISRTGTAPRRSYEQYF. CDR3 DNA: TGTGCCATCAGTCGGACCGGGACAGCTCCTAGGAGGTCCTACGAGCAGTACTTC.

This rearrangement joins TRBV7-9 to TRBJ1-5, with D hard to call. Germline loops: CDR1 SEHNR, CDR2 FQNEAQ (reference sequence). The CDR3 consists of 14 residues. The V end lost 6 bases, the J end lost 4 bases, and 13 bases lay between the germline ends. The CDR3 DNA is TGTGCCAGCAGTAGTGGACCTGTTAATCAGCCCCAGCATTTT. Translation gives CASSSGPVNQPQHF.

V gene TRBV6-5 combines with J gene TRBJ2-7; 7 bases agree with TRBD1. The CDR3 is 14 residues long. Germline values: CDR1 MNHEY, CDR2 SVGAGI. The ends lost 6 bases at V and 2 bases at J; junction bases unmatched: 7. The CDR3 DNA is TGTGCCAGCAGCGGGACAGTTAGGACCTACGAGCAGTACTTC. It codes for CASSGTVRTYEQYF.

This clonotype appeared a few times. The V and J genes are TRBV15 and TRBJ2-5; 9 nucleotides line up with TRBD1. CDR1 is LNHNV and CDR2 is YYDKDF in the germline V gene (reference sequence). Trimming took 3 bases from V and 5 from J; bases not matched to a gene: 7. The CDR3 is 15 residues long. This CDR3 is CATSRDRGIGETQYF. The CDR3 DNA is TGTGCCACCAGCAGGGACAGGGGCATAGGGGAGACCCAGTACTTC.

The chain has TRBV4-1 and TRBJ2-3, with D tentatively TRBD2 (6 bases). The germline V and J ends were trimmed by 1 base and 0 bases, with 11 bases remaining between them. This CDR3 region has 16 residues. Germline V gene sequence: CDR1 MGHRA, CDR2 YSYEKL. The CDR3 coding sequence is TGCGCCAGCAGCCAAGGGCGGGGACGTAGCACAGATACGCAGTATTTT. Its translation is CASSQGRGRSTDTQYF.

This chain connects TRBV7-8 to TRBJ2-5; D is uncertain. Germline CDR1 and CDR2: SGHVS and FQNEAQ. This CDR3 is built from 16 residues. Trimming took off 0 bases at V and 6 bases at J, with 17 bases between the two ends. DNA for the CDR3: TGTGCCAGCAGCTTAGCGGTCTCCCCCCCCAAAAAGACCCAGTACTTC. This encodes CASSLAVSPPKKTQYF. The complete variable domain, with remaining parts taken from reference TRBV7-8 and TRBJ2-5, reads GAGVSQSPRYKVAKRGQDVALRCDPISGHVSLFWYQQALGQGPEFLTYFQNEAQLDKSGLPSDRFFAERPEGSVSTLKIQRTQQEDSAVYLCASSLAVSPPKKTQYFGPGTRLLVL.

The CDR3 DNA is TGTGCCAGCAGCTTACTTGGGGCTTCCTTATCTTACGAGCAGTACTTC. As protein: CASSLLGASLSYEQYF. This sequence joins TRBV7-2 and TRBJ2-7; possibly TRBD1 for D (5 bases). CDR1 SGHTA and CDR2 FQGNSA come from the germline V gene. Trimming took off 2 bases at V and 4 bases at J, with 18 bases between the two ends. The CDR3 is 16 amino acids.

The CDR3 loop is CASSLSGRNYGYTF. CDR3 in DNA: TGTGCCAGCAGCTTGTCGGGCAGGAACTATGGCTACACCTTC. The gene calls are TRBV5-4 and TRBJ1-2; unclear D gene. Germline values: CDR1 SGHNT, CDR2 YYREEE (reference sequence). The CDR3 length is 14 residues. The V end lost 1 base, the J end lost 2 bases, and 9 bases lay between the germline ends.

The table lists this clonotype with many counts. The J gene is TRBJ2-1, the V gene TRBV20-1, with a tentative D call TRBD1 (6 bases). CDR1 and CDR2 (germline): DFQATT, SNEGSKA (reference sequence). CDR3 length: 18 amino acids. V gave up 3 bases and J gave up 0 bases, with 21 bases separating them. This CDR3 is CSASGPSGTSSSYNEQFF. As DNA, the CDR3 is TGCAGTGCTAGTGGCCCTTCCGGGACATCGAGCTCCTACAATGAGCAGTTCTTC.

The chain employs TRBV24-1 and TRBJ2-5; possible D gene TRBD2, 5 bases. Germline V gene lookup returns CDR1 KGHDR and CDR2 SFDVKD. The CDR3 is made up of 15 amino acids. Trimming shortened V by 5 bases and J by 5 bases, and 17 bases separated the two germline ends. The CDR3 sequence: CATSARPEEWETQYF. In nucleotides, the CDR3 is TGTGCCACCAGTGCGCGCCCGGAGGAATGGGAGACCCAGTACTTC.

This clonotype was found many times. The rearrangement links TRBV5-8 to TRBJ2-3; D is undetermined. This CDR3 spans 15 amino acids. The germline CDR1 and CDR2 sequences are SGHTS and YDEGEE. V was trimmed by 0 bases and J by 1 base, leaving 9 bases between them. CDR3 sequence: CASSLVAGRTDTQYF. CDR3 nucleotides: TGTGCCAGCAGCTTGGTCGCAGGTCGCACAGATACGCAGTATTTT.

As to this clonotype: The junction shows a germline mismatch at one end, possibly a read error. CDR3 sequence reads: CASSQQGTGNTEAFF. The CDR3 DNA reads as TGCGCCAGCAGCCAACAGGGGACAGGGAACACTGAAGCTTTCTTT. The J gene is TRBJ1-1, the V gene TRBV7-2; 8 bases match TRBD1. The CDR3 has 15 residues. CDR1 and CDR2 (germline): SGHTA, FQGNSA.

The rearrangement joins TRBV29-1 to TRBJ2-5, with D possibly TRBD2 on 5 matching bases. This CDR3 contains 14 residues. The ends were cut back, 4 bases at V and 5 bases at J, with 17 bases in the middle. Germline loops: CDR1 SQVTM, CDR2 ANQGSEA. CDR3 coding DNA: TGCAGCGTTGGTCATCGGGTGGGGAGCGAGACCCAGTACTTC. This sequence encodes CSVGHRVGSETQYF. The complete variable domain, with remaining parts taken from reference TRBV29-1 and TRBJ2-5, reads SAVISQKPSRDICQRGTSLTIQCQVDSQVTMMFWYRQQPGQSLTLIATANQGSEATYESGFVIDKFPISRPNLTFSTLTVSNMSPEDSSIYLCSVGHRVGSETQYFGPGTRLLVL.

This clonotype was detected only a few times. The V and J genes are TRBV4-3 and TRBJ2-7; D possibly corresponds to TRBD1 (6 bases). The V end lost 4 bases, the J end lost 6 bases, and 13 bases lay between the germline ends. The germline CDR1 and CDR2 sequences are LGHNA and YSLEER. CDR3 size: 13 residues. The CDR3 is CASSPVQGGEQYF. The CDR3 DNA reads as TGCGCCAGCAGCCCAGTACAGGGTGGCGAGCAGTACTTC.

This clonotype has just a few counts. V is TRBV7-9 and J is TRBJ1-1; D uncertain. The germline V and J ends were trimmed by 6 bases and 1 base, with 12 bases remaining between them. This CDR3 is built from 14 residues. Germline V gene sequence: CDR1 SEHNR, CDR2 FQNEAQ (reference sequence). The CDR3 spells CASRADGANTEAFF. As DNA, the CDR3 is TGTGCCAGCAGGGCGGACGGAGCGAACACTGAAGCTTTCTTT. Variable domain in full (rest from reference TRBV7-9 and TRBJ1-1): DTGVSQNPRHKITKRGQNVTFRCDPISEHNRLYWYRQTLGQGPEFLTYFQNEAQLEKSRLLSDRFSAERPKGSFSTLEIQRTEQGDSAMYLCASRADGANTEAFFGQGTRLTVV.

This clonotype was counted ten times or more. The CDR3 bases are TGTGCCAGCAGCGACCCCGGGACTGGCATCAATGAGCAGTTCTTC. The encoded protein is CASSDPGTGINEQFF. This chain uses TRBV2 with TRBJ2-1; a possible D gene is TRBD2 (6 bases). This CDR3 contains 15 residues. V was shortened by 6 bases and J by 6 bases, with 18 bases between the two germline ends. Germline V CDR1 and CDR2: SNHLY, FYNNEI.

CDR3 amino acids: CASSEYGGGAGEQFF. The CDR3 DNA follows: TGTGCCAGCAGTGAATACGGTGGGGGGGCGGGGGAGCAGTTCTTC. The rearrangement links TRBV2 to TRBJ2-1, with a possible D match to TRBD2 (7 bases). From germline, CDR1 is SNHLY and CDR2 FYNNEI. The CDR3 consists of 15 residues. The germline V and J ends were trimmed by 2 bases and 10 bases, with 18 bases remaining between them.

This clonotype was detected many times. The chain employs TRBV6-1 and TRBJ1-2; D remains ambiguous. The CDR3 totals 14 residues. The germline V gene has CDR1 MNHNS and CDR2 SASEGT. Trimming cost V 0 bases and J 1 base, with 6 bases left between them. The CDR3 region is CASSEAAVNYGYTF. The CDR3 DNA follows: TGTGCCAGCAGTGAAGCGGCGGTTAACTATGGCTACACCTTC.

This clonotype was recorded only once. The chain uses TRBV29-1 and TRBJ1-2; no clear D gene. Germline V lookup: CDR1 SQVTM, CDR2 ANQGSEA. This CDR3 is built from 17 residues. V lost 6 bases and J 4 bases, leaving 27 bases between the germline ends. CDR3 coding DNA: TGCAGCGTCGAAAATCACGGGAGGGTAGTTATAATCTATGGCTACACCTTC. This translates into CSVENHGRVVIIYGYTF.

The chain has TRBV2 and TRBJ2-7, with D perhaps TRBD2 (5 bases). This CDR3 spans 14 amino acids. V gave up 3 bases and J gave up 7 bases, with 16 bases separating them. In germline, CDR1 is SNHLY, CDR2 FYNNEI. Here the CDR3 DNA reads TGTGCCAGCAGTGAGGACCTCCGGCCGGGGGAGCAGTACTTC. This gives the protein CASSEDLRPGEQYF. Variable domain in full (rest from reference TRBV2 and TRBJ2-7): EPEVTQTPSHQVTQMGQEVILRCVPISNHLYFYWYRQILGQKVEFLVSFYNNEISEKSEIFDDQFSVERPDGSNFTLKIRSTKLEDSAMYFCASSEDLRPGEQYFGPGTRLTVT.

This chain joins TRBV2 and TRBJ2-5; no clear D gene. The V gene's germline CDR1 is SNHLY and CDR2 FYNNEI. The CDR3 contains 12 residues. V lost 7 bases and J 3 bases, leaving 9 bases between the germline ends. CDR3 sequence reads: CASIYVEETQYF. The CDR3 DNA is TGTGCCAGCATTTATGTCGAAGAGACCCAGTACTTC. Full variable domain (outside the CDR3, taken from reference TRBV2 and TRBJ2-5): EPEVTQTPSHQVTQMGQEVILRCVPISNHLYFYWYRQILGQKVEFLVSFYNNEISEKSEIFDDQFSVERPDGSNFTLKIRSTKLEDSAMYFCASIYVEETQYFGPGTRLLVL.

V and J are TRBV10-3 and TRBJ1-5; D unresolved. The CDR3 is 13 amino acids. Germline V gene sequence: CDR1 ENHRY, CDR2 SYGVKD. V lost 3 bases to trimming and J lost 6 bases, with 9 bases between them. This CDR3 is CAISDLSIQPQHF. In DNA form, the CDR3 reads TGTGCCATCAGTGACCTAAGTATTCAGCCCCAGCATTTT.